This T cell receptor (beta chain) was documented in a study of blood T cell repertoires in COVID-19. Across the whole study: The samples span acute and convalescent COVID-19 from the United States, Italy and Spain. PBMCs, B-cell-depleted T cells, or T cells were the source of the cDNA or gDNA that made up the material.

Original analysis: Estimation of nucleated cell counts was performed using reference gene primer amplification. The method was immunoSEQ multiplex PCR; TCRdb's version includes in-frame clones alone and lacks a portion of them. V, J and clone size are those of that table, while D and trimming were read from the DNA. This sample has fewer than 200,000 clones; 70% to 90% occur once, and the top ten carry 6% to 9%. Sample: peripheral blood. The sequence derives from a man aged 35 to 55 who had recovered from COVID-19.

For the CDR3, the DNA is TGTGCCACCAGTGATCATAGCGGGGGCACAGATACGCAGTATTTT. It codes for CATSDHSGGTDTQYF. This rearrangement joins TRBV24-1 to TRBJ2-3, with 8 bases aligning to TRBD2. Losses at the gene ends were 3 bases for V and 1 base for J; bases not matched to a gene: 2. Per the germline V gene, CDR1 is KGHDR and CDR2 is SFDVKD. The CDR3 covers 15 residues.